One T cell receptor beta chain is described in this entry. The V end lost 5 bases, the J end lost 2 bases, and 19 bases lay between the germline ends. CDR1 ENHRY and CDR2 SYGVKD come from the germline V gene. The CDR3 is 17 amino acids. The record originates from a study of control samples from healthy donors and cancer patients. Some clones are missing from TCRdb's copy, which holds only in-frame ones; the method was immunoSEQ multiplex PCR. The sample yields around 130,000 clones, 85% to 90% seen once. This TCR was sampled from a man aged 50 to 60 with head and neck cancer. Sequenced material: PBMCs. This rearrangement joins TRBV10-3 to TRBJ2-1, with a weak D call TRBD1 (6 bases). CDR3 residues: CAISPRTDSGAYNEQFF. In DNA, the CDR3 is TGTGCCATCAGTCCTCGGACAGACTCTGGGGCCTACAATGAGCAGTTCTTC.